This T cell receptor beta chain was identified in a study of somatic mutations in cytotoxic T cells in rheumatoid arthritis. Overall study: A subset of V beta antibody-stained T-cell populations was isolated by flow sorting, reaching nearly 100% purity, and this subset included V beta1+ cells that went on to TCRB sequencing.

A word on this clone: Its antigen is still unknown.

Profiled with immunoSEQ multiplex PCR; TCRdb holds only in-frame clones, not every one. The profile shows approximately 17,000 clones, around 75% of them singletons. Regarding the study as a whole: Antigens recognized by the expanded CD8+ clones were unknown. CD8+ T-cell clonality did not differ significantly between rheumatoid arthritis patients and age-matched healthy controls.

Trimming cost V 6 bases and J 7 bases, with 18 bases left between them. The CDR3 consists of 14 residues. CDR1 and CDR2 (germline): SGHRS, YFSETQ. The V gene is TRBV5-1, the J gene TRBJ2-3, with a tentative D call TRBD2 (5 bases). The sequenced sample consisted of CD8+ T cells sorted from blood. The TCR sequence derives from an adult with rheumatoid arthritis. CDR3 nucleotide sequence: TGCGCCAGCATTCCAGAGGGTGGGCAGTATACGCAGTATTTT. It codes for CASIPEGGQYTQYF.